The subject of this entry is one TCR beta chain. Antigen unknown. This CDR3 has 14 residues. Germline V CDR1 and CDR2: SNHLY, FYNNEI. The junction had 12 bases not matched to a gene; V was cut back by 10 bases and J by 4 bases. This sample is drawn from a study of OX40 agonist ivuxolimab in advanced cancers. Overall study results and limits: Dosing at 0.1 to 3.0 mg/kg was accompanied by clonal expansion of CD4+ and CD8+ blood T cells by week 6. In general, CD8+ T cells held more expanded clones than CD4+ did, on average. In a subset of nonresponders, normalized T-cell clonal expansion was also low.

TCRdb's copy holds only in-frame clones and misses some; the assay was immunoSEQ multiplex PCR. Here the sample spans 65,000 or so clones, 80% to 95% being singletons. No patient had autoimmune disease or received systemic immunosuppression. Sequencing used CD4+ or CD8+ T cells sorted from blood, obtained in a trial of the OX40 agonist ivuxolimab. This TCR derives from an adult with an advanced solid tumor such as melanoma, head and neck, liver or kidney cancer. The chain joins TRBV2 to TRBJ2-7; 8 nucleotides align to TRBD1. CDR3 in amino acids: CATRTGNMQYEQYF. The DNA of the CDR3 is TGTGCCACCCGGACAGGGAACATGCAATACGAGCAGTACTTC.